This T cell receptor (beta chain) stems from a study of cytomegalovirus exposure and HLA in healthy donors. Amplification used 60 Vbeta primers and 13 Jbeta primers. Assay used: immunoSEQ multiplex PCR; TCRdb lists only in-frame clones, some missing. The sample yields 150,000 to 200,000 clones, over 80% seen once. The CDR3 is made up of 15 amino acids. With 5 bases removed from V and 4 bases from J, the gap between germline ends came to 18 bases. From germline, CDR1 is SGHNT and CDR2 YENEEA. Regarding the study as a whole: One later analysis reportedly identified an Asian-associated ancestry cluster that showed fewer N-insertions than the roughly 670-donor mean.

As concerns this clone: Its antigen is not known. Other DNA sequences of this sample code for an identical CDR3.

This sequence joins TRBV11-3 and TRBJ2-7; tentative D call: TRBD1 (6 bases). The sample comprised PBMCs. The source is a woman aged 18-30 years in good health and CMV-seronegative. CDR3 sequence reads: CASSPMTGGRYEQYF. Written as DNA, the CDR3 is TGTGCCAGCAGCCCAATGACAGGAGGCAGGTACGAGCAGTACTTC.